A single sample gave rise to the 14 T cell receptor beta chains below, sequenced in a study of blood T cells in healthy people across ages. A second 7 to 11 cycle PCR used barcoded and J-beta primers. TCRdb called the 5' RACE reads again in MiXCR, with one record for every CDR3 protein. The sample lists some 1,000,000 distinct CDR3 sequences, approximately 25% occurring once. This sample also appeared in a second study, on T cells of mothers and their children.

The sequenced material came from blood. Receptors were obtained from a girl aged 2 to 10 in good health.

This chain links TRBV28 with TRBJ2-3; D remains ambiguous. With 6 bases removed from V and 5 bases from J, the gap between germline ends came to 18 bases. Germline values: CDR1 MDHEN, CDR2 SYDVKM. The CDR3 totals 15 residues. CDR3 sequence (DNA): TGTGCCAGCAGCCGCCGCGGATCATTGGGAGATACGCAGTATTTT. Translated: CASSRRGSLGDTQYF.

In its sample, this clonotype was seen a few times. The chain is built from TRBV5-1 and TRBJ2-7, with 9 bases lining up with TRBD2. J lost 3 bases, V lost 2 bases, and 6 bases had no gene match. Germline values: CDR1 SGHRS, CDR2 YFSETQ. This CDR3 is built from 15 residues. The CDR3 DNA sequence: TGCGCCAGCAGCTTCGATCTAGCGGGAATCTACGAGCAGTACTTC. Translation gives CASSFDLAGIYEQYF.

The chain recombines TRBV29-1 with TRBJ2-5; D gene ambiguous. TRBJ2-1 matches the DNA end more closely, so the J call is doubtful. CDR1 and CDR2 from the germline V gene are SQVTM and ANQGSEA. The CDR3 is 13 residues long. This chain's CDR3 is CSVGSRIHDEQFF. CDR3 in DNA: TGCAGCGTTGGTAGCAGGATCCACGATGAGCAGTTCTTC.

The V and J genes are TRBV12-3 or TRBV12-4 and TRBJ2-6; perhaps TRBD1 as D (5 bases). V lost 8 bases and J 8 bases, leaving 10 bases between the germline ends. The CDR3 length is 12 residues. Here the CDR3 reads CASADRTNVLTF. CDR3 coding DNA: TGTGCCAGCGCCGACAGAACCAACGTCCTGACTTTC.

The gene calls are TRBV2 and TRBJ2-5; 9 bases are a match to TRBD2. The CDR3 runs 15 residues. V gave up 6 bases and J gave up 2 bases; unmatched junction bases: 7. CDR1 SNHLY and CDR2 FYNNEI come from the germline V gene. The CDR3 DNA reads TGTGCCAGCAGGGTGCGGGAGGGCCTACAAGAGACCCAGTACTTC. Encoded protein: CASRVREGLQETQYF.

This clonotype was found many times. This chain joins TRBV5-5 and TRBJ2-2; a weak D match, TRBD2 (5 bases). The CDR3 is made up of 12 amino acids. Germline assignment: CDR1 SGHKS and CDR2 YYEKEE (reference sequence). Trimming cost V 4 bases and J 4 bases, with 5 bases left between them. CDR3 in DNA: TGTGCCAGCAGCGCGGGCACCGGGGAGCTGTTTTTT. Translation: CASSAGTGELFF.

The chain couples TRBV5-1 to TRBJ2-3, with D perhaps TRBD1 (5 bases). The CDR3 spans 12 residues. V dropped 3 bases and J dropped 7 bases, with 9 bases sitting between them. CDR1 is SGHRS, CDR2 YFSETQ, per germline. CDR3 in DNA: TGCGCCAGCAGCTCCGACAGTAATACGCAGTATTTT. This codes for CASSSDSNTQYF.

This clonotype was recorded a few times. The CDR3 DNA is TGTGCCAGCAGCTTAGAGGGGGCCTACACCTTC. It specifies CASSLEGAYTF. The chain employs TRBV7-6 and TRBJ1-2; TRBD1 aligns across 7 bases. The germline CDR1 and CDR2 sequences are SGHVS and FNYEAQ. V was clipped by 1 base and J by 10 bases; unmatched bases: 0. The CDR3 covers 11 residues.

The V gene is TRBV2, the J gene TRBJ2-5; perhaps D is TRBD1 or TRBD2 (5 bases each). Germline loops: CDR1 SNHLY, CDR2 FYNNEI. This CDR3 is 15 amino acids long. V gave up 0 bases and J gave up 6 bases, with 14 bases separating them. CDR3 bases: TGTGCCAGCAGTGAAGCCAGGGCGCGAGGGCAGACCCAGTACTTC. Its protein product is CASSEARARGQTQYF.

V and J are TRBV7-8 and TRBJ1-5; 9 nucleotides match TRBD1. There are 15 residues in the CDR3. The V segment lost 7 bases and the J segment 8 bases; nucleotides outside the gene matches: 12. Germline V gives CDR1 SGHVS, CDR2 FQNEAQ. CDR3 sequence: CASTPTGTGYEPQHF. CDR3 nucleotide sequence: TGTGCCAGCACCCCAACGGGGACAGGGTATGAGCCCCAGCATTTT.

This chain connects TRBV12-5 to TRBJ2-3; 13 nucleotides align to TRBD2. The CDR3 sequence is 16 residues long. The germline V gene has CDR1 LGHNT and CDR2 FRNRAP. V gave up 0 bases and J gave up 5 bases; unmatched junction bases: 2. CDR3 residues: CASGLVLAGGRDTQYF. CDR3 bases: TGTGCTAGTGGTTTGGTACTAGCGGGAGGGAGAGATACGCAGTATTTT. The entire variable domain, with the rest obtained from reference TRBV12-5 and TRBJ2-3, is as follows: DARVTQTPRHKVTEMGQEVTMRCQPILGHNTVFWYRQTMMQGLELLAYFRNRAPLDDSGMPKDRFSAEMPDATLATLKIQPSEPRDSAVYFCASGLVLAGGRDTQYFGPGTRLTVL.

This chain connects TRBV2 to TRBJ1-1; weak D call: TRBD1 (6 bases). V lost 5 bases and J 0 bases, leaving 16 bases between the germline ends. CDR3 size: 16 residues. The germline V gene encodes CDR1 SNHLY and CDR2 FYNNEI. The chain's CDR3 is CASSFGHRDMNTEAFF. The CDR3 nucleotides read TGTGCCAGCAGTTTCGGACACAGGGACATGAACACTGAAGCTTTCTTT. The variable domain in full, completed from reference TRBV2 and TRBJ1-1, reads EPEVTQTPSHQVTQMGQEVILRCVPISNHLYFYWYRQILGQKVEFLVSFYNNEISEKSEIFDDQFSVERPDGSNFTLKIRSTKLEDSAMYFCASSFGHRDMNTEAFFGQGTRLTVV.

There are a few counts of this clonotype. The chain links TRBV7-2 to TRBJ2-5; 9 bases fit TRBD2. CDR3 length: 15 amino acids. After removal of 8 bases from V and 5 bases from J, the junction contained 12 bases not matched to a gene. Germline values: CDR1 SGHTA, CDR2 FQGNSA. This CDR3 is CASQEGGRAWETQYF. The CDR3 nucleotides are TGTGCCAGCCAGGAGGGCGGGAGGGCCTGGGAGACCCAGTACTTC.

This clonotype was found a few times. This rearrangement joins TRBV9 to TRBJ2-2, with 9 bases identical to TRBD1. The ends lost 3 bases at V and 1 base at J; junction bases unmatched: 4. CDR1 is SGDLS and CDR2 is YYNGEE in the germline V gene. The CDR3 is made up of 16 amino acids. For the CDR3, the DNA is TGTGCCAGCAGCGCGACAGGGGGTTGGAACACCGGGGAGCTGTTTTTT. Protein: CASSATGGWNTGELFF.